A single count supports the clone carrying this T cell receptor (beta chain). Profiling relied on immunoSEQ multiplex PCR, and the TCRdb table lists in-frame clones only, not all of them. Of about 2.4 million clones listed, approximately 94% are singletons. The data derive from a study of shared clonotypes between healthy human individuals. CDR3 size: 18 residues. Germline CDR1 and CDR2: MGHRA and YSYEKL. V shed 3 bases and J shed 2 bases, with 23 bases lying between them. The chain links TRBV4-1 to TRBJ2-7; a weak D match, TRBD1 (6 bases). Material: naive CD4+ T cells from PBMCs. Subset in this sample: CD45RA+ positively selected. The receptor was derived from a man younger than 35 in good health. Some clones in this sample may be carry-over from other donors' samples. CDR3 protein: CASSHPQGRPHDTYEQYF. CDR3 nucleotides: TGCGCCAGCAGCCACCCCCAGGGGCGGCCGCACGACACCTACGAGCAGTACTTC.